The rows below give T cell receptor beta chains drawn from one sample of a study of human T cells and chemical hapten exposure. Using its own MiXCR run on the RACE reads, TCRdb lists one record per CDR3 protein. Counted here are 100,000 or so distinct CDR3 sequences, nearly 35% occurring once; the ten biggest clones make up 2.5% to 3%. Specimen: whole blood, collected in connection with sensitization to the hapten diphenylcyclopropenone (DPC). The origin of the receptors is a man in his forties or fifties with alopecia areata. Some clones in this sample may be carry-over from other donors' samples. The CDR3 runs from the conserved cysteine through the conserved F or W. A D gene is named only where the DNA matches it firmly. Part of the rows lack a size; the others show once, few, many or a class for expanded clones.

size	J	V	D	CDR3	DNA
-	TRBJ2-2	TRBV24-1	TRBD2	CATSTGTSDSGELFF	TGTGCCACCAGTACCGGGACTAGCGACAGCGGGGAGCTGTTTTTT
-	TRBJ1-2	TRBV29-1	-	CSASGGREGYTF	TGCAGTGCTTCTGGGGGGAGGGAAGGCTACACCTTC
few	TRBJ2-1	TRBV29-1	-	CSAVLGGKVGFF	TGCAGCGCCGTGTTGGGCGGAAAGGTAGGGTTCTTC
-	TRBJ1-2	TRBV6-5	TRBD1	CARLPGQGYGYTF	TGTGCCAGGCTTCCGGGACAGGGCTATGGCTACACCTTC
few	TRBJ2-1	TRBV3-1	TRBD2	CASSQSPGLASKEQFF	TGTGCCAGCAGCCAATCACCGGGACTAGCGTCAAAAGAGCAGTTCTTC
-	TRBJ2-3	TRBV20-1	TRBD2	CSARPLAGITDTQYF	TGCAGTGCTAGGCCCCTAGCGGGGATCACAGATACGCAGTATTTT
few	TRBJ2-2	TRBV4-2	-	CASSHGYPTTGELFF	TGTGCCAGCAGCCACGGCTACCCAACCACCGGGGAGCTGTTTTTT
few	TRBJ2-6	TRBV12-3/TRBV12-4	-	CASRRTASGANVLTF	TGTGCCAGCAGACGGACAGCCTCTGGGGCCAACGTCCTGACTTTC
once	TRBJ1-2	TRBV6-6	TRBD1	CASTPDRGGYGYTF	TGTGCCAGCACCCCCGACAGGGGCGGCTATGGCTACACCTTC
-	TRBJ2-5	TRBV5-1	TRBD1	CASSHDRGETQYF	TGCGCCAGCAGCCACGACAGGGGTGAGACCCAGTACTTC
-	TRBJ1-5	TRBV29-1	-	CSAANSNQPQHF	TGCAGCGCGGCGAATAGCAATCAGCCCCAGCATTTT
few	TRBJ2-1	TRBV6-2/TRBV6-3	-	CASSKAGSNEQFF	TGTGCCAGCAGCAAAGCAGGGAGCAATGAGCAGTTCTTC
-	TRBJ1-6	TRBV7-2	TRBD1	CASSLDRGGPLHF	TGTGCCAGCAGCCTGGACAGGGGAGGACCCCTCCACTTT
-	TRBJ2-4	TRBV30	TRBD1	CAWSGGQQGRNIQYF	TGTGCCTGGAGTGGGGGACAACAGGGGAGAAACATTCAGTACTTC
few	TRBJ1-1	TRBV5-1	-	CASSQTTAGGSTEAFF	TGCGCCAGCAGCCAGACAACCGCCGGGGGAAGTACTGAAGCTTTCTTT
few	TRBJ2-5	TRBV7-9	-	CASRPQGSETQYF	TGTGCCAGCAGGCCCCAGGGGAGCGAGACCCAGTACTTC
-	TRBJ2-1	TRBV10-3	-	CAICPGPPEYNEQFF	TGTGCCATCTGTCCGGGTCCCCCGGAGTACAATGAGCAGTTCTTC
-	TRBJ1-1	TRBV29-1	-	CSGSDTEAFF	TGCAGCGGGAGTGACACTGAAGCTTTCTTT
-	TRBJ1-3	TRBV5-1	-	CASKERGGSGNTIYF	TGCGCCAGCAAAGAAAGAGGAGGGTCTGGAAACACCATATATTTT
few	TRBJ2-1	TRBV6-2/TRBV6-3	-	CASRQPGVNREQFF	TGTGCCAGCAGACAACCGGGGGTAAATCGGGAGCAGTTCTTC
-	TRBJ1-2	TRBV6-2/TRBV6-3	TRBD1	CASSKGQLNYGYTF	TGTGCCAGCAGTAAGGGACAGCTTAACTATGGCTACACCTTC
-	TRBJ2-7	TRBV20-1	-	CSALWDFAYEQYF	TGCAGTGCTTTGTGGGACTTCGCCTACGAGCAGTACTTC
-	TRBJ2-1	TRBV2	TRBD1	CASSEAEDRGRSEQFF	TGTGCCAGCAGTGAAGCAGAGGACAGGGGGCGTAGTGAGCAGTTCTTC
few	TRBJ2-6	TRBV6-2/TRBV6-3	TRBD1	CASHGDRGDSGANVLTF	TGTGCCAGCCACGGGGACAGGGGGGACTCTGGGGCCAACGTCCTGACTTTC
-	TRBJ2-4	TRBV3-1	-	CASSQLAGTPIAKNIQYF	TGTGCCAGCAGCCAGCTAGCCGGGACACCGATAGCCAAAAACATTCAGTACTTC
-	TRBJ2-1	TRBV11-3	-	CGSSTTSYNEQFF	TGTGGCAGCAGCACCACCTCCTACAATGAGCAGTTCTTC
-	TRBJ2-3	TRBV7-8	-	CASSLEVGAGSPFDTQYF	TGTGCCAGCAGCTTAGAGGTTGGGGCGGGGTCGCCTTTTGATACGCAGTATTTT
-	TRBJ1-2	TRBV7-2	TRBD1	CASSSRGRDGYTF	TGTGCCAGCAGCTCGAGGGGGCGCGATGGCTACACCTTC
few	TRBJ2-5	TRBV11-2	-	CASSFNGTHLGEQETQYF	TGTGCCAGCAGCTTTAACGGGACTCACCTGGGGGAGCAAGAGACCCAGTACTTC
-	TRBJ2-2	TRBV5-1	-	CASSLEGRSPANTGELFF	TGCGCCAGCAGCTTGGAAGGACGGTCACCTGCGAACACCGGGGAGCTGTTTTTT
few	TRBJ2-1	TRBV2	-	CASILTEREFF	TGTGCCAGCATACTAACAGAACGAGAGTTCTTC
few	TRBJ2-4	TRBV18	-	CASSPPVSSHPIAKNIQYF	TGTGCCAGCTCACCACCGGTCAGCAGCCACCCCATCGCCAAAAACATTCAGTACTTC
-	TRBJ1-5	TRBV20-1	TRBD1	CSAINRGSNQPQHF	TGCAGTGCTATTAACAGGGGAAGCAATCAGCCCCAGCATTTT
few	TRBJ2-1	TRBV4-3	-	CASSQGPLRGEQFF	TGCGCCAGCAGCCAAGGGCCCCTTAGGGGTGAGCAGTTCTTC
-	TRBJ1-2	TRBV7-3	-	CASSLLEAFGYTF	TGTGCCAGCAGCTTATTGGAGGCGTTTGGCTACACCTTC
-	TRBJ1-1	TRBV3-1	-	CASSQALQAFF	TGTGCCAGCAGCCAAGCCTTACAGGCTTTCTTT
-	TRBJ2-5	TRBV7-2	TRBD2	CASSAGLAKENQYF	TGTGCCAGCAGTGCGGGACTAGCGAAAGAGAACCAGTACTTC
-	TRBJ1-5	TRBV6-6	TRBD1	CASRSTARGGGGNQPQHF	TGTGCCAGCAGGAGCACTGCCAGGGGAGGGGGCGGCAATCAGCCCCAGCATTTT
-	TRBJ2-7	TRBV4-2	TRBD2	CASSPTSGSSYEQYF	TGTGCCAGCAGCCCTACTAGCGGGAGCTCCTACGAGCAGTACTTC
-	TRBJ2-1	TRBV7-2	TRBD2	CASSLEGTSRCNEQFF	TGTGCCAGCAGCTTAGAAGGGACTAGCCGATGTAATGAGCAGTTCTTC
-	TRBJ2-1	TRBV6-1	TRBD1	CASKSGQGASNEQFF	TGTGCCAGTAAAAGCGGACAGGGGGCGTCAAATGAGCAGTTCTTC
-	TRBJ2-5	TRBV3-1	-	CASTRQAGWGKETQYF	TGTGCCAGCACCAGACAGGCCGGTTGGGGGAAAGAGACCCAGTACTTC
few	TRBJ2-3	TRBV7-3	TRBD1	CASSTSGQGPDTQYF	TGTGCCAGCAGCACAAGCGGACAGGGTCCAGATACGCAGTATTTT
-	TRBJ2-3	TRBV7-2	-	CATAVTDTQYF	TGTGCCACAGCGGTCACAGATACGCAGTATTTT
-	TRBJ2-3	TRBV7-6	TRBD2	CASSDRLAGGPSTDTQYF	TGTGCCAGCAGCGACCGACTAGCGGGAGGGCCCAGCACAGATACGCAGTATTTT
many	TRBJ1-4	TRBV4-2	TRBD1	CASSQDGDRGAEKLFF	TGTGCCAGCAGCCAAGATGGGGACAGGGGGGCTGAAAAACTGTTTTTT
-	TRBJ2-2	TRBV3-1	-	CASSNRPYTGELFF	TGTGCCAGCAGCAATAGACCTTACACCGGGGAGCTGTTTTTT
few	TRBJ2-7	TRBV6-6	-	CASSYSPDRLGEQYF	TGTGCCAGCAGTTACTCACCGGACAGACTGGGGGAGCAGTACTTC
-	TRBJ2-7	TRBV3-1	-	CASSPGTGIYEQYF	TGTGCCAGCAGCCCCGGGACCGGGATCTACGAGCAGTACTTC
few	TRBJ2-1	TRBV11-2	TRBD1	CASSPQGKNNEQFF	TGTGCCAGCAGCCCACAGGGGAAGAACAATGAGCAGTTCTTC
-	TRBJ2-7	TRBV6-2/TRBV6-3	-	CASTGVYYEQYF	TGTGCCAGCACCGGGGTCTACTACGAGCAGTACTTC
few	TRBJ2-1	TRBV19	-	CASSIGGRDNEQFF	TGTGCCAGTAGTATAGGGGGACGAGACAATGAGCAGTTCTTC
-	TRBJ1-4	TRBV10-3	-	CAIKPVANEKLFF	TGTGCCATCAAGCCGGTAGCTAATGAAAAACTGTTTTTT
-	TRBJ1-1	TRBV29-1	-	CSVEERGGGRNTEAFF	TGCAGCGTTGAAGAAAGGGGGGGGGGTCGCAACACTGAAGCTTTCTTT
-	TRBJ1-1	TRBV27	TRBD1	CASSRRTGLNTEAFF	TGTGCCAGCAGTCGACGGACAGGATTGAACACTGAAGCTTTCTTT
few	TRBJ2-5	TRBV20-1	-	CSARPEETQYF	TGCAGTGCTAGACCCGAAGAGACCCAGTACTTC
-	TRBJ2-1	TRBV5-1	-	CASSSSGGSGNEQFF	TGCGCCAGCAGTTCATCTGGGGGGAGTGGGAATGAGCAGTTCTTC